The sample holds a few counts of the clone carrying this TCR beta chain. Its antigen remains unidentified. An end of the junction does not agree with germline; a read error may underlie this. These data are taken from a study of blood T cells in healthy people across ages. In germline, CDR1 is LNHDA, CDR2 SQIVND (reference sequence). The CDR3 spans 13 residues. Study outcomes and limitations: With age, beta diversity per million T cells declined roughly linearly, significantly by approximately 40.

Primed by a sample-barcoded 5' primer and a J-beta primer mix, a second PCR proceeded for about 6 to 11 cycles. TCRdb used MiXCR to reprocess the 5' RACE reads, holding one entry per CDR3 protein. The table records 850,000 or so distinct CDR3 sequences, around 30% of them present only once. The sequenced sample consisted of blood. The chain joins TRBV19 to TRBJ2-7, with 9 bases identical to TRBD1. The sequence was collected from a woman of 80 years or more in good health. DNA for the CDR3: TGTGTCAGTAGGGGACAGGGATCCTACGAGCAGTACTTC. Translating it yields CVSRGQGSYEQYF.